The 7 T cell receptor beta chains reported below all come from one sample, sequenced in a study of beta chain features in type 1 diabetes. Study-wide findings and caveats: Moderate but significant shortening of TCRB CDR3s was recorded in all four CD4+ subsets from Type 1 diabetes patients.

Reverse transcribing all isolated RNA meant expressed TCRB transcripts were sequenced. The assay was immunoSEQ multiplex PCR, and TCRdb's table has in-frame clones only and misses some. The sample lists approximately 730,000 clones; roughly an eighth were seen once. These receptors' antigens are unknown. Sequencing was performed on naive CD4+ T cells from blood. The receptors come from a man aged 18 to 35 with type 1 diabetes.

The sample holds a few counts of this clone. V usage is TRBV11-2 and J usage is TRBJ2-5, with D tentatively TRBD1 or TRBD2 (5 bases each). CDR1 and CDR2 from the germline V gene are SGHAT and FQNNGV. V was cut by 5 bases and J by 1 base, with 8 bases left in between. This CDR3 region has 13 residues. CDR3 loop: CASSPGTQETQYF. CDR3 in DNA: TGTGCCAGCAGCCCCGGGACCCAAGAGACCCAGTACTTC.

The table lists this clone with a few counts. CDR3 coding DNA: TGTGCCTGGGGACCGGGACAGATCAATCAGCCCCAGCATTTT. Amino acids: CAWGPGQINQPQHF. This sequence joins TRBV30 and TRBJ1-5, with 7 bases matching TRBD1. Trimming took 5 bases from V and 3 from J; bases not matched to a gene: 7. This CDR3 comprises 14 residues. CDR1 and CDR2 from the germline V gene are GTSNPN and SVGIG (reference sequence).

This chain joins TRBV7-3 and TRBJ1-2; 8 bases fit TRBD1. The CDR3 runs 19 residues. The germline V gene encodes CDR1 SGHTA and CDR2 FQGTGA. J lost 2 bases, V lost 2 bases, and 16 bases had no gene match. This chain's CDR3 is CASSLSQTGPGGENYGYTF. The DNA for the CDR3 is TGTGCCAGCAGCTTATCGCAGACGGGGCCAGGGGGCGAAAACTATGGCTACACCTTC. Drawing the rest from reference TRBV7-3 and TRBJ1-2, the complete variable domain is GAGVSQTPSNKVTEKGKYVELRCDPISGHTALYWYRQSLGQGPEFLIYFQGTGAADDSGLPNDRFFAVRPEGSVSTLKIQRTERGDSAVYLCASSLSQTGPGGENYGYTFGSGTRLTVV.

The chain links TRBV6-5 to TRBJ2-2; TRBD2 is a possible D gene (6 bases). The CDR3 is made up of 15 amino acids. V was pared by 5 bases and J by 6 bases, with 16 bases between. Germline lookup yields CDR1 MNHEY and CDR2 SVGAGI. CDR3 loop: CASSPWDGGAGELFF. In DNA form, the CDR3 reads TGTGCCAGCAGTCCCTGGGACGGGGGTGCCGGGGAGCTGTTTTTT.

CDR3 sequence: CASSSQAGYTTNEKLFF. The CDR3 bases are TGTGCCAGCAGTTCTCAGGCGGGGTATACAACTAATGAAAAACTGTTTTTT. The chain links TRBV7-2 to TRBJ1-4; D unclear. Trimming removed 6 bases at V and 0 bases at J, with 17 bases between. The CDR3 consists of 17 residues. CDR1 is SGHTA, CDR2 FQGNSA, per germline.

This clone has more than one count but fewer than ten. The rearrangement joins TRBV7-2 to TRBJ2-7; D perhaps matches TRBD1 (6 bases). V was shortened by 8 bases and J by 4 bases, with 9 bases between the two germline ends. This CDR3 region has 11 residues. The germline CDR1 and CDR2 sequences are SGHTA and FQGNSA. The chain's CDR3 is CASGGQYEQYF. CDR3 DNA: TGTGCCAGCGGCGGACAGTACGAGCAGTACTTC. Full variable domain (rest looked up from reference TRBV7-2 and TRBJ2-7): GAGVSQSPSNKVTEKGKDVELRCDPISGHTALYWYRQSLGQGLEFLIYFQGNSAPDKSGLPSDRFSAERTGGSVSTLTIQRTQQEDSAVYLCASGGQYEQYFGPGTRLTVT.

This clone was picked up a small number of times. This rearrangement joins TRBV4-1 to TRBJ1-1; D is ambiguous. V was clipped by 8 bases and J by 1 base, with 14 bases between them. Germline-derived CDR1 and CDR2 are MGHRA and YSYEKL. CDR3 size: 14 residues. CDR3 nucleotide sequence: TGCGCCAGCGTCCCCGGAGGGCCGAACACTGAAGCTTTCTTT. This codes for CASVPGGPNTEAFF.